The 31 T cell receptor beta chains listed next were all sequenced from one sample in a study of T cell responses to AZD1222 COVID-19 vaccine. The protocol was immunoSEQ multiplex PCR, while the TCRdb copy is restricted to in-frame clones and leaves out a portion. The sample yields 100,000 to 140,000 clones, roughly 87% seen once. This specimen consisted of peripheral blood, obtained on day 0 of AZD1222 vaccination. These receptors were taken from an adult in good health.

The chain couples TRBV7-9 to TRBJ1-2, with D uncertain. CDR1 and CDR2 from the germline V gene are SEHNR and FQNEAQ (reference sequence). The V end lost 2 bases, the J end lost 8 bases, and 12 bases lay between the germline ends. CDR3 size: 13 residues. The CDR3 DNA is TGTGCCAGCAGCTTAAACAGTTTTGTAGGCTACACCTTC. This codes for CASSLNSFVGYTF.

The chain is built from TRBV7-3 and TRBJ1-3; D is uncertain. Germline loops: CDR1 SGHTA, CDR2 FQGTGA. This CDR3 region has 15 residues. V gave up 2 bases and J gave up 0 bases, with 8 bases separating them. The CDR3 sequence is CASSLGGNSGNTIYF. The CDR3 DNA is TGTGCCAGCAGCTTAGGCGGCAACTCTGGAAACACCATATATTTT.

This chain links TRBV7-9 with TRBJ1-1; TRBD1 matches at 9 bases. This CDR3 is built from 13 residues. V trimming: 1 base; J trimming: 11 bases; junction bases outside the gene matches: 5. Germline V gene sequence: CDR1 SEHNR, CDR2 FQNEAQ (reference sequence). The CDR3 region has the DNA TGTGCCAGCAGCTTAGGAGGGACAGGGACGGCTTTCTTT. It encodes CASSLGGTGTAFF.

The rearrangement uses TRBV29-1 and TRBJ1-5; possibly TRBD1 for D (5 bases). This CDR3 has 12 amino acids. Trimming took 5 bases from V and 1 from J, leaving 6 bases between them. Germline values: CDR1 SQVTM, CDR2 ANQGSEA. In DNA, the CDR3 is TGCAGCGTTTCAGGGAGCAATCAGCCCCAGCATTTT. Translation: CSVSGSNQPQHF.

The chain employs TRBV19 and TRBJ1-3; TRBD1 aligns across 9 bases. Trimming took 7 bases from V and 6 from J; bases not matched to a gene: 10. In germline, CDR1 is LNHDA, CDR2 SQIVND (reference sequence). CDR3 length: 15 residues. DNA for the CDR3: TGTGCCAGTACCCCCGGCGGGACAGGGTCAAACACCATATATTTT. It is translated as CASTPGGTGSNTIYF. Supplemented by reference TRBV19 and TRBJ1-3, the full variable domain reads DGGITQSPKYLFRKEGQNVTLSCEQNLNHDAMYWYRQDPGQGLRLIYYSQIVNDFQKGDIAEGYSVSREKKESFPLTVTSAQKNPTAFYLCASTPGGTGSNTIYFGEGSWLTVV.

The chain links TRBV6-1 to TRBJ2-5; unclear D gene. This CDR3 is 16 amino acids long. Germline V gene lookup returns CDR1 MNHNS and CDR2 SASEGT. Trimming took 4 bases from V and 5 from J, leaving 20 bases between them. The CDR3 protein is CASSGVISQYGETQYF. The DNA of the CDR3 is TGTGCCAGCAGTGGAGTTATTAGCCAATATGGCGAGACCCAGTACTTC.

The chain carries TRBV4-2 and TRBJ2-1; 12 nucleotides match TRBD2. The CDR3 totals 17 residues. Germline CDR1 and CDR2: LGHNA and YNFKEQ. Unmatched junction bases numbered 5, after V lost 2 bases and J lost 3 bases. The CDR3 reads CASSQLAGGIFYNEQFF. DNA of the CDR3: TGTGCCAGCAGCCAACTAGCGGGGGGGATTTTCTACAATGAGCAGTTCTTC.

This chain uses TRBV12-3 or TRBV12-4 with TRBJ1-2; possibly TRBD1 for D (5 bases). The CDR3 extends over 13 amino acids. Trimming left V 3 bases short and J 4 bases short, with 9 bases between. In DNA, the CDR3 is TGTGCCAGCAGTTTGGGGGACTTCTATGGCTACACCTTC. This encodes CASSLGDFYGYTF.

This sequence joins TRBV7-7 and TRBJ2-5, with 7 bases that match TRBD1. Germline V gene data show CDR1 as SSHAT and CDR2 as FNYEAQ (reference sequence). This CDR3 contains 15 residues. Unmatched junction bases numbered 5, after V lost 3 bases and J lost 1 base. CDR3 nucleotide sequence: TGTGCCAGCAGCTTGTATTCAGGGGGCCAAGAGACCCAGTACTTC. Its translation: CASSLYSGGQETQYF.

The chain is built from TRBV6-2 or TRBV6-3 and TRBJ2-1, with D perhaps given as TRBD1 or TRBD2 (5 bases each). The CDR3 loop spans 16 amino acids. Germline V gene lookup returns CDR1 MNHEY and CDR2 SVGEGT. Trimming shortened V by 6 bases and J by 4 bases, and 19 bases separated the two germline ends. CDR3 sequence: CASSKEESWGYNEQFF. CDR3 bases: TGTGCCAGCAGCAAAGAGGAGTCTTGGGGGTACAATGAGCAGTTCTTC.

The rearrangement uses TRBV5-6 and TRBJ1-1; perhaps TRBD1 as D (5 bases). CDR3 length: 14 amino acids. Germline-derived CDR1 and CDR2 are SGHDT and YYEEEE. Trimming cost V 2 bases and J 3 bases, with 11 bases left between them. The CDR3 DNA is TGTGCCAGCAGCTTTCAGCGCAGGGACACTGAAGCTTTCTTT. Translation gives CASSFQRRDTEAFF.

This clone was observed a few times. The chain recombines TRBV6-5 with TRBJ2-7; 8 bases line up with TRBD2. This CDR3 contains 15 residues. V shed 4 bases, J shed 0 bases, and the junction held 5 bases outside the gene matches. Per the germline V gene, CDR1 is MNHEY and CDR2 is SVGAGI. CDR3 in DNA: TGTGCCAGCAGTTCCGGGGGGGCCGTCTCCTACGAGCAGTACTTC. This codes for CASSSGGAVSYEQYF.

The chain is built from TRBV7-6 and TRBJ2-2; TRBD2 matches 11 bases. Germline values: CDR1 SGHVS, CDR2 FNYEAQ. This CDR3 spans 17 amino acids. J gave up 0 bases and V 3 bases, and 3 bases lay outside the gene matches. The CDR3 region has the DNA TGTGCCAGCAGCTTGGAGACTAGCGGGACGAACACCGGGGAGCTGTTTTTT. Its translation is CASSLETSGTNTGELFF.

The chain couples TRBV4-1 to TRBJ1-2; the D is unclear. The CDR3 sequence is 15 residues long. Germline-derived CDR1 and CDR2 are MGHRA and YSYEKL. V lost 0 bases and J lost 4, with 12 bases in between. The CDR3 nucleotides are TGCGCCAGCAGCCAAGATCCGGGTGTCGGCTATGGCTACACCTTC. Encoded protein: CASSQDPGVGYGYTF.

This chain joins TRBV29-1 and TRBJ1-2; 7 bases match TRBD1. CDR1 and CDR2 from the germline V gene are SQVTM and ANQGSEA. The CDR3 totals 12 residues. The ends lost 6 bases at V and 4 bases at J; junction bases unmatched: 5. The CDR3 DNA is TGCAGCGTCGGTAGACAGGGCTATGGCTACACCTTC. It encodes CSVGRQGYGYTF.

The chain combines TRBV12-3 or TRBV12-4 with TRBJ2-1; D gene ambiguous. V was pared by 7 bases and J by 8 bases, with 9 bases between. This CDR3 has 11 residues. CDR3 in amino acids: CASKNRDEQFF. The CDR3 bases are TGTGCCAGCAAGAACCGAGATGAGCAGTTCTTC.

The rearrangement uses TRBV29-1 and TRBJ1-5, with D hard to call. Germline V gene lookup returns CDR1 SQVTM and CDR2 ANQGSEA. The CDR3 has 12 residues. The V gene lost 6 bases and the J gene lost 0 bases, with 6 bases spanning the gap. CDR3 loop: CSVRDSNQPQHF. CDR3 in DNA: TGCAGCGTCCGTGATAGCAATCAGCCCCAGCATTTT.

The chain joins TRBV6-6 to TRBJ1-5; the match to TRBD1 covers 8 bases. This CDR3 comprises 14 residues. Germline trimming cut 7 bases from V and 4 bases from J; bases unmatched to any gene: 6. Germline V gives CDR1 MNHNY, CDR2 SVGAGI (reference sequence). The CDR3 reads CASTKTGANQPQHF. The CDR3 coding sequence is TGTGCCAGCACCAAGACAGGGGCTAATCAGCCCCAGCATTTT.

This clone was counted once. The rearrangement joins TRBV10-3 to TRBJ1-1, with a possible D match to TRBD1 (5 bases). This CDR3 has 13 amino acids. V lost 11 bases to trimming and J lost 5 bases, with 18 bases between them. In germline, CDR1 is ENHRY, CDR2 SYGVKD. CDR3 nucleotides: TGTGCCGTAGGGGCAGGGCCGGGGACTGAAGCTTTCTTT. Translating it yields CAVGAGPGTEAFF.

This chain links TRBV7-9 with TRBJ1-2; possibly TRBD1 for D (5 bases). The germline V and J ends were trimmed by 5 bases and 2 bases, with 18 bases remaining between them. The CDR3 has 16 residues. Germline CDR1 reads SEHNR; CDR2 reads FQNEAQ (reference sequence). The CDR3 sequence is CASSLSLGGPNYGYTF. Here the CDR3 DNA reads TGTGCCAGCAGCCTCTCACTCGGGGGACCGAACTATGGCTACACCTTC.

The chain uses TRBV9 and TRBJ2-3; D unresolved. V dropped 0 bases and J dropped 4 bases, with 12 bases sitting between them. Germline CDR1 is SGDLS and CDR2 is YYNGEE. This CDR3 contains 15 residues. DNA of the CDR3: TGTGCCAGCAGCGTAGTCTCCCAGCGTCCAGATACGCAGTATTTT. Protein sequence: CASSVVSQRPDTQYF.

The chain uses TRBV15 and TRBJ2-5, with TRBD2 matching 11 bases. In germline, CDR1 is LNHNV, CDR2 YYDKDF (reference sequence). The CDR3 has 15 residues. Unmatched junction bases numbered 1, after V lost 0 bases and J lost 4 bases. The CDR3 is CATSRDSGGAETQYF. The CDR3 DNA sequence: TGTGCCACCAGCAGAGATAGCGGGGGGGCAGAGACCCAGTACTTC.

The chain joins TRBV2 to TRBJ1-1, with a possible D match to TRBD1 (6 bases). Trimming removed 4 bases at V and 1 base at J, with 10 bases between. The CDR3 extends over 14 amino acids. In germline, CDR1 is SNHLY, CDR2 FYNNEI. The CDR3, as DNA: TGTGCCAGCAGTGGTTCAGGGGCGAACACTGAAGCTTTCTTT. Its translation is CASSGSGANTEAFF.

This sequence joins TRBV16 and TRBJ1-3; 7 bases agree with TRBD1. CDR1 is KGHSY, CDR2 FQNENV, per germline. There are 16 residues in the CDR3. With 0 bases clipped from V and 4 bases from J, the junction kept 6 bases outside the gene matches. DNA for the CDR3: TGTGCCAGCAGCCAATCCCGGGACAGTAGCGGAAACACCATATATTTT. Protein sequence: CASSQSRDSSGNTIYF.

The chain combines TRBV27 with TRBJ2-1, with D perhaps matching TRBD2 (6 bases). Trimming stripped 2 bases from V and 4 bases from J, with 15 bases between. Germline V lookup: CDR1 MNHEY, CDR2 SMNVEV (reference sequence). The CDR3 consists of 16 residues. CDR3 sequence (DNA): TGTGCCAGCAGTTTAAGTCGGGGGAGAGGATACAATGAGCAGTTCTTC. Translating gives CASSLSRGRGYNEQFF.

V usage is TRBV28 and J usage is TRBJ2-7, with 12 bases that match TRBD1. The germline V gene has CDR1 MDHEN and CDR2 SYDVKM. J gave up 2 bases and V 6 bases, and 2 bases lay outside the gene matches. The CDR3 contains 14 residues. The CDR3 loop is CASRGTGGAYEQYF. CDR3 DNA: TGTGCCAGCAGGGGGACAGGGGGCGCCTACGAGCAGTACTTC.

The chain has TRBV11-2 and TRBJ2-3; 13 nucleotides agree with TRBD2. The CDR3 has 18 residues. V gave up 5 bases and J gave up 2 bases; unmatched junction bases: 10. Germline V CDR1 and CDR2: SGHAT, FQNNGV. DNA of the CDR3: TGTGCCAGCAGCACTCCTGGGACTAGCGGGGATGACACAGATACGCAGTATTTT. It is translated as CASSTPGTSGDDTDTQYF. Combining the CDR3 with reference TRBV11-2 and TRBJ2-3 gives the whole variable domain EAGVAQSPRYKIIEKRQSVAFWCNPISGHATLYWYQQILGQGPKLLIQFQNNGVVDDSQLPKDRFSAERLKGVDSTLKIQPAKLEDSAVYLCASSTPGTSGDDTDTQYFGPGTRLTVL.

Comment on this clone: The same CDR3 arises from other DNA sequences in this sample as well. The V gene is TRBV7-3, the J gene TRBJ1-6, with D hard to call. Germline assignment: CDR1 SGHTA and CDR2 FQGTGA. The CDR3 consists of 14 residues. V was clipped by 0 bases and J by 6 bases, with 6 bases between them. CDR3 nucleotides: TGTGCCAGCAGCTTAACAGGAGCTAATTCACCCCTCCACTTT. Its protein is CASSLTGANSPLHF. Filled out from reference TRBV7-3 and TRBJ1-6, the complete variable domain reads GAGVSQTPSNKVTEKGKYVELRCDPISGHTALYWYRQSLGQGPEFLIYFQGTGAADDSGLPNDRFFAVRPEGSVSTLKIQRTERGDSAVYLCASSLTGANSPLHFGNGTRLTVT.

The chain recombines TRBV5-4 with TRBJ1-6; no firm D call. Germline assignment: CDR1 SGHNT and CDR2 YYREEE (reference sequence). The V end was cut by 0 bases, the J end by 0 bases, with 7 bases between. The CDR3 totals 16 residues. CDR3 nucleotide sequence: TGTGCCAGCAGCTTGGTCAAGAGCTCCTATAATTCACCCCTCCACTTT. The encoded protein is CASSLVKSSYNSPLHF.

The gene calls are TRBV13 and TRBJ1-1; the match to TRBD1 covers 7 bases. CDR1 PRHDT and CDR2 FYEKMQ come from the germline V gene (reference sequence). CDR3 length: 15 residues. V shed 0 bases, J shed 6 bases, and the junction held 7 bases outside the gene matches. The CDR3 loop reads CASSLGGGGMSEAFF. In nucleotides, the CDR3 is TGTGCCAGCAGCTTAGGAGGGGGCGGTATGTCTGAAGCTTTCTTT.

The CDR3 DNA sequence: TGTGCCAGCAGCTTAGCCCGATTATGGGCACAGGGATACGGAAACACCATATATTTT. Its translation: CASSLARLWAQGYGNTIYF. V and J are TRBV7-9 and TRBJ1-3; tentative D call: TRBD1 (6 bases). The CDR3 has 19 amino acids. Deletions cut 0 bases from V and 4 bases from J, with 22 bases between. The germline gives CDR1 SEHNR, CDR2 FQNEAQ (reference sequence).